This entry concerns a single T cell receptor (beta chain). Within the sample, other DNA sequences also encode this same CDR3. The data stem from a study of shared clonotypes between healthy human individuals. Germline CDR1 KGHSH, CDR2 LQKENI. Trimming left V 6 bases short and J 1 base short, with 9 bases between. This CDR3 has 13 residues. Method: immunoSEQ multiplex PCR; TCRdb's copy keeps in-frame clones and lacks some. The sample has millions of clones, approximately 94% seen once. The V and J genes are TRBV18 and TRBJ1-1, with D unresolved. The sequenced sample was naive CD4+ T cells sorted from blood. Subset meaning: CD45RA+ positively selected. The sequence came from a man aged 18 to 30 in good health. The CDR3 DNA is TGTGCCAGCTCCCTCGACCAGAACACTGAAGCTTTCTTT. As protein: CASSLDQNTEAFF.